A single sample is the source of the 4 T cell receptor beta chains below, sequenced in a study of blood T cell repertoires in COVID-19. TCRdb's table, derived via immunoSEQ multiplex PCR, lists solely in-frame clones and lacks some. In the table there are 97,000 or so clones, around nine tenths of which are singletons. The sequenced sample consisted of peripheral blood. The source is a man in his fifties or sixties with active COVID-19.

The chain is built from TRBV10-3 and TRBJ1-1; D gene unclear. The CDR3 covers 15 residues. The V and J ends lost 3 bases and 0 bases respectively, with 11 bases between them. Germline-derived CDR1 and CDR2 are ENHRY and SYGVKD. The CDR3 DNA follows: TGTGCCATCAGTGATCACGGACTGCTGAACACTGAAGCTTTCTTT. Amino acids: CAISDHGLLNTEAFF.

This chain links TRBV14 with TRBJ2-5, with D perhaps matching TRBD2 (5 bases). The CDR3 contains 13 residues. Deletions cut 7 bases from V and 4 bases from J, with 13 bases between. Germline V lookup: CDR1 SGHDN, CDR2 FVKESK. The CDR3, as DNA: TGTGCCAGCAACCGGGGATTAGGAGAGACCCAGTACTTC. Its protein is CASNRGLGETQYF. The full variable domain, in which reference TRBV14 and TRBJ2-5 provide the parts outside the CDR3, is EAGVTQFPSHSVIEKGQTVTLRCDPISGHDNLYWYRRVMGKEIKFLLHFVKESKQDESGMPNNRFLAERTGGTYSTLKVQPAELEDSGVYFCASNRGLGETQYFGPGTRLLVL.

The V gene is TRBV9, the J gene TRBJ2-2; 7 bases agree with TRBD1. V trimming: 4 bases; J trimming: 7 bases; junction bases outside the gene matches: 7. Germline V gene data show CDR1 as SGDLS and CDR2 as YYNGEE. The CDR3 is 14 amino acids. The CDR3 spells CASSSGGLNGELFF. The CDR3 DNA follows: TGTGCCAGCAGCTCAGGGGGTTTAAACGGGGAGCTGTTTTTT.

This clone is a singleton in its sample. V gene TRBV19 combines with J gene TRBJ2-3; D remains unclear. V was trimmed by 5 bases and J by 6 bases, leaving 12 bases between them. CDR3 size: 13 residues. CDR1 and CDR2 from the germline V gene are LNHDA and SQIVND (reference sequence). The CDR3 sequence: CASSSLLMDTQYF. DNA for the CDR3: TGTGCCAGTAGTTCCCTCTTAATGGATACGCAGTATTTT.